The next 9 T cell receptor beta chains were all read from a single sample in a study of OX40 agonist ivuxolimab in advanced cancers. Sequencing used immunoSEQ multiplex PCR; TCRdb keeps in-frame clones, though not all of them. The sample has approximately 20,000 clones, roughly four fifths seen once; the top ten hold about 20%. The source was CD4+ or CD8+ T cells sorted from blood, collected in a trial of the OX40 agonist ivuxolimab. These receptors originate from an adult with an advanced solid tumor such as melanoma, head and neck, liver or kidney cancer.

V usage is TRBV28 and J usage is TRBJ1-4; TRBD1 is a possible D gene (6 bases). This CDR3 contains 15 residues. The V gene's germline CDR1 is MDHEN and CDR2 SYDVKM. Trimming took 1 base from V and 7 from J, leaving 13 bases between them. The CDR3 region has the DNA TGTGCCAGCAGTTTATTGAGCAGGGGTGGTGAAAAACTGTTTTTT. This encodes CASSLLSRGGEKLFF.

The chain uses TRBV10-3 and TRBJ2-7; the D is unclear. This CDR3 contains 13 residues. Germline CDR1 and CDR2: ENHRY and SYGVKD. Trimming stripped 5 bases from V and 2 bases from J, with 10 bases between. CDR3 nucleotide sequence: TGTGCCATCAGTTTAAGCCAGGCCTACGAGCAGTACTTC. Translated, it gives CAISLSQAYEQYF.

This chain uses TRBV28 with TRBJ2-5; 7 bases match TRBD1. The germline gives CDR1 MDHEN, CDR2 SYDVKM. V lost 1 base, J lost 5 bases, and 7 bases stayed unmatched. This CDR3 is 15 amino acids long. The CDR3 sequence: CASSLSFGRGETQYF. CDR3 DNA: TGTGCCAGCAGTTTATCATTTGGCAGGGGGGAGACCCAGTACTTC.

The V call is TRBV19, the J call TRBJ2-7; TRBD1 agrees at 7 bases. Trimming removed 1 base from V and 3 bases from J; junction bases left unmatched: 3. This CDR3 region has 14 residues. Germline V gives CDR1 LNHDA, CDR2 SQIVND (reference sequence). The DNA for the CDR3 is TGTGCCAGTAGTATAGGGACAGGAGACTACGAGCAGTACTTC. It encodes CASSIGTGDYEQYF.

In this sample, this clone turned up a few times. This chain uses TRBV27 with TRBJ2-1, with TRBD2 matching over 11 bases. This CDR3 has 15 residues. In germline, CDR1 is MNHEY, CDR2 SMNVEV (reference sequence). Germline trimming cut 6 bases from V and 4 bases from J; bases unmatched to any gene: 5. CDR3 sequence (DNA): TGTGCCAGCAGCCAGACTAGCGGGGCTTACAATGAGCAGTTCTTC. This codes for CASSQTSGAYNEQFF.

The chain recombines TRBV7-9 with TRBJ2-1; possibly TRBD1 or TRBD2 for D (6 bases each). CDR1 is SEHNR, CDR2 FQNEAQ, per germline (reference sequence). The CDR3 sequence is 14 residues long. Trimming took off 3 bases at V and 7 bases at J, with 13 bases between the two ends. CDR3 sequence: CASSFQGGKNEQFF. The CDR3 DNA reads TGTGCCAGCAGCTTTCAAGGGGGGAAGAATGAGCAGTTCTTC.

This chain links TRBV7-8 with TRBJ1-4, with TRBD1 matching over 8 bases. Germline trimming cut 5 bases from V and 8 bases from J; bases unmatched to any gene: 10. In germline, CDR1 is SGHVS, CDR2 FQNEAQ. This CDR3 is 15 amino acids long. The CDR3 here is CASSLSGTGLEKLFF. CDR3 DNA sequence: TGTGCCAGCAGCCTAAGCGGGACAGGTCTGGAAAAACTGTTTTTT.

CDR3 protein: CASRPTTLEGLSGNTIYF. The CDR3 bases are TGTGCAAGTCGCCCGACGACCCTGGAGGGGCTGAGTGGAAACACCATATATTTT. This chain joins TRBV12-2 and TRBJ1-3. TRBV12-2 is marked as a pseudogene. The CDR3 runs 18 residues.

This clone was seen a handful of times. The chain links TRBV4-1 to TRBJ2-1; TRBD2 agrees at 11 bases. Looked up from germline, CDR1 is MGHRA and CDR2 is YSYEKL. With V trimmed by 0 bases and J by 2 bases, 0 bases remained unmatched. The CDR3 extends over 16 amino acids. The CDR3: CASSQDSGGAYNEQFF. The CDR3 coding sequence is TGCGCCAGCAGCCAAGATAGCGGGGGGGCCTACAATGAGCAGTTCTTC.